The 15 T cell receptor beta chains reported below all come from one sample, sequenced in a study of cytomegalovirus exposure and HLA in healthy donors. Data came from immunoSEQ multiplex PCR; TCRdb stores just in-frame clones and leaves some out. The data hold 100,000 to 150,000 clones, with roughly 89% observed a single time. The sample comprised PBMCs. Every receptor here comes from a woman under 30 in good health and CMV-seronegative.

The chain uses TRBV7-9 and TRBJ1-2, with 7 nucleotides matching TRBD1. V dropped 5 bases and J dropped 6; count of bases not matched to a gene: 12. The CDR3 loop spans 15 amino acids. Germline V gene data show CDR1 as SEHNR and CDR2 as FQNEAQ (reference sequence). CDR3 DNA: TGTGCCAGCAGCCAGACCACAGGGGCAGGGCATGGCTACACCTTC. Protein: CASSQTTGAGHGYTF.

This clone was seen only a few times. The chain uses TRBV4-2 and TRBJ1-5; TRBD1 aligns across 7 bases. The germline gives CDR1 LGHNA, CDR2 YNFKEQ. This CDR3 has 16 residues. The V segment lost 1 base and the J segment 5 bases; nucleotides outside the gene matches: 8. The CDR3 DNA reads TGTGCCAGCAGCCAAGTATCTACAGGGGAGTATCAGCCCCAGCATTTT. It encodes CASSQVSTGEYQPQHF.

J is TRBJ1-2 and V is TRBV13; D perhaps matches TRBD1 (6 bases). Germline-derived CDR1 and CDR2 are PRHDT and FYEKMQ (reference sequence). The CDR3 covers 13 residues. Trimming took off 4 bases at V and 2 bases at J, with 8 bases between the two ends. CDR3 bases: TGTGCCAGCAGCTACGACAGGAACTATGGCTACACCTTC. Its protein product is CASSYDRNYGYTF.

The chain couples TRBV30 to TRBJ2-2; 10 nucleotides agree with TRBD1. The J segment lost 6 bases and the V segment lost 8 bases, leaving 6 bases of the junction unmatched. The CDR3 sequence is 13 residues long. Per the germline V gene, CDR1 is GTSNPN and CDR2 is SVGIG (reference sequence). The chain's CDR3 is CATGQGYAGELFF. The CDR3 DNA follows: TGTGCCACGGGACAGGGGTATGCCGGGGAGCTGTTTTTT.

The chain couples TRBV7-6 to TRBJ2-1; 9 nucleotides align to TRBD1. This CDR3 has 14 residues. Looked up from germline, CDR1 is SGHVS and CDR2 is FNYEAQ. With 5 bases clipped from V and 2 bases from J, the junction kept 1 base outside the gene matches. The CDR3 loop reads CASSRDRAYNEQFF. CDR3 DNA: TGTGCCAGCAGCCGGGACAGGGCCTACAATGAGCAGTTCTTC.

This chain links TRBV28 with TRBJ2-6; perhaps TRBD2 as D (6 bases). Germline values: CDR1 MDHEN, CDR2 SYDVKM. This CDR3 spans 16 amino acids. Between the trimmed V and J ends, which lost 3 bases and 0 bases, there was a span of 9 bases. This CDR3 reads CASSFGSFSGANVLTF. CDR3 DNA: TGTGCCAGCAGTTTCGGGAGTTTCTCTGGGGCCAACGTCCTGACTTTC.

J is TRBJ1-2 and V is TRBV30; D is unclear. The CDR3 runs 12 residues. Germline V gene sequence: CDR1 GTSNPN, CDR2 SVGIG (reference sequence). With 1 base removed from V and 3 bases from J, the gap between germline ends came to 6 bases. This CDR3 is CAWSERDYGYTF. As DNA, the CDR3 is TGTGCCTGGAGTGAGCGGGACTATGGCTACACCTTC.

The chain has TRBV9 and TRBJ2-5, with D possibly matching TRBD1 (6 bases). V shed 4 bases and J shed 1 base, with 14 bases lying between them. The CDR3 loop spans 15 amino acids. Germline CDR1 SGDLS, CDR2 YYNGEE. The CDR3 protein is CASSPTPGVQETQYF. DNA for the CDR3: TGTGCCAGCAGCCCAACACCAGGGGTCCAAGAGACCCAGTACTTC.

The table lists this clone with a few counts. The chain combines TRBV4-2 with TRBJ2-7, with D tentatively TRBD1 (6 bases). The CDR3 is made up of 15 amino acids. Looked up from germline, CDR1 is LGHNA and CDR2 is YNFKEQ. The germline V and J ends were trimmed by 4 bases and 5 bases, with 18 bases remaining between them. The CDR3: CASSRQRGMSDEQYF. The CDR3 DNA reads TGTGCCAGCAGCCGCCAAAGGGGGATGAGCGACGAGCAGTACTTC.

The rearrangement uses TRBV7-2 and TRBJ2-5; 16 positions agree with TRBD2. The V segment lost 3 bases and the J segment 5 bases; nucleotides outside the gene matches: 9. Germline V lookup: CDR1 SGHTA, CDR2 FQGNSA. The CDR3 has 18 residues. The chain's CDR3 is CASSFPGLAGGPVETQYF. Written as DNA, the CDR3 is TGTGCCAGCAGCTTCCCGGGACTAGCGGGAGGGCCGGTGGAGACCCAGTACTTC.

The chain joins TRBV19 to TRBJ1-6; 8 bases are a match to TRBD1. The CDR3 sequence is 16 residues long. Germline assignment: CDR1 LNHDA and CDR2 SQIVND (reference sequence). The ends lost 1 base at V and 7 bases at J; junction bases unmatched: 6. CDR3 amino acids: CASSIGDRPGNSPLHF. CDR3 bases: TGTGCCAGTAGTATAGGGGACAGGCCGGGGAATTCACCCCTCCACTTT.

The genes are TRBV20-1 and TRBJ1-1; D remains ambiguous. This CDR3 is built from 11 residues. Trimming left V 3 bases short and J 1 base short, with 3 bases between. Germline-derived CDR1 and CDR2 are DFQATT and SNEGSKA (reference sequence). The CDR3 reads CSASQNTEAFF. The CDR3 DNA sequence: TGCAGTGCTAGTCAGAACACTGAAGCTTTCTTT.

In nucleotides, the CDR3 is TGTGCCAGCACTCCAGGGGGTGGGGAGCAGTTCTTC. Translated, it gives CASTPGGGEQFF. The chain combines TRBV6-1 with TRBJ2-1; TRBD1 aligns across 7 bases. There are 12 residues in the CDR3. CDR1 MNHNS and CDR2 SASEGT come from the germline V gene. V was clipped by 7 bases and J by 10 bases; unmatched bases: 7.

The chain joins TRBV9 to TRBJ2-1; possible D gene TRBD1, 6 bases. The ends were cut back, 0 bases at V and 5 bases at J, with 9 bases in the middle. This CDR3 comprises 14 residues. Germline CDR1 reads SGDLS; CDR2 reads YYNGEE. The CDR3 loop reads CASSVGRGNNEQFF. In DNA form, the CDR3 reads TGTGCCAGCAGCGTAGGCAGGGGTAACAATGAGCAGTTCTTC.

This clone has only one observation. The rearrangement links TRBV25-1 to TRBJ2-5, with D possibly being TRBD1 (6 bases). The CDR3 is 12 amino acids. V dropped 6 bases and J dropped 5 bases, with 10 bases sitting between them. Per germline, CDR1 MGHDK and CDR2 SYGVNS. The chain's CDR3 is CASRSTGETQYF. The DNA of the CDR3 is TGTGCCAGCAGGTCAACAGGGGAGACCCAGTACTTC.